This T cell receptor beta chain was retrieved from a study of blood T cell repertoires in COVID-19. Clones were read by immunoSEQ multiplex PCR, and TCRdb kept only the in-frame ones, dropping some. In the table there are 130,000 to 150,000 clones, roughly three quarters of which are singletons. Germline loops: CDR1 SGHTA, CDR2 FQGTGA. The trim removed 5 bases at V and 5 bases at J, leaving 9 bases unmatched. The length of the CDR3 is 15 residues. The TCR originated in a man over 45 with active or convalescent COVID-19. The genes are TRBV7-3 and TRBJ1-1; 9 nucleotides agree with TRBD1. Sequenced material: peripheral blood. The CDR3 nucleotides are TGTGCCAGCAGCGCCCCGGGACAGGGTGGGACTGAAGCTTTCTTT. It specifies CASSAPGQGGTEAFF.